This T cell receptor beta chain was identified during a study of identical twins. Findings and limits, study-wide: One should note that invariant MAIT and iNKT cells could partly confound zero-insertion analyses.

TCRdb fed the 5' RACE reads into MiXCR, producing one record per CDR3 protein. This table has roughly 720,000 distinct CDR3 sequences, 15% to 20% appearing once. For this clonotype: Antigen: not known.

V lost 6 bases to trimming and J lost 2 bases; unmatched junction nucleotides: 7. This CDR3 has 14 residues. Germline V gene sequence: CDR1 SNHLY, CDR2 FYNNEI. This sample was shared with a second study, whose subject was T cells expressing NK-cell markers.

The chain links TRBV2 to TRBJ2-7; 7 bases fit TRBD2. Sequencing was done on a sample of PBMCs. The sequence was collected from a woman aged 18-29 years in good health. CDR3 nucleotides: TGTGCCAGCAGGGCCCTGACTAGCACCTACGAGCAGTACTTC. Translated, it gives CASRALTSTYEQYF.